Reported below is one T cell receptor (beta chain). These data originate in a study of spatial heterogeneity in lung cancer. Study details: In cases with available follow-up PBMC samples, these were sequenced at a median of about two years after resection.

Time point noted: blood at routine non-recurrence follow-up after resection. Extraction of whole RNA from tumor, nontumor lung or frozen PBMC preceded unsorted sequencing. Individual TCR cDNA molecules each bore their own unique molecular identifier. TCRdb fed the 5' RACE reads into MiXCR, producing one record per CDR3 protein. The sample yields tens of thousands of distinct CDR3 sequences, under 8% seen once. The CDR3 runs to 12 residues. Germline CDR1 reads SGHRS; CDR2 reads YFSETQ. Germline trimming cut 6 bases from V and 7 bases from J; bases unmatched to any gene: 4. The chain couples TRBV5-1 to TRBJ1-5; 7 bases map to TRBD1. The source was PBMCs, collected at follow-up. The clonotype was recovered from a female donor with early-stage non-small cell lung cancer. CDR3 in amino acids: CASIQGNQPQHF. The CDR3, as DNA: TGCGCCAGCATACAGGGGAACCAGCCCCAGCATTTT.